What follows describes a single T cell receptor (beta chain). The data were taken from a study of blood T cell repertoires in COVID-19. Study information: Both acute and convalescent COVID-19 samples were obtained from the United States, Italy and Spain. T cells, B-cell-depleted T cells, or PBMCs provided the cDNA or gDNA that served as material.

CDR3 length: 14 residues. The junction had 10 bases not matched to a gene; V was cut back by 3 bases and J by 15 bases. Per the germline V gene, CDR1 is MGHRA and CDR2 is YSYEKL. Original processing methods: The authors estimated nucleated cell counts from reference gene primer amplification. Here immunoSEQ multiplex PCR was the method, and the copy in TCRdb shows in-frame clones only, minus some. From that table come the V and J calls and clone size; the DNA was used to work out D and trimming. The sample carries over 200,000 clones, around 75% recorded once. Sequencing used peripheral blood. The origin of this receptor is a human donor in a cohort sampled during active COVID-19. The chain recombines TRBV4-1 with TRBJ2-1, with TRBD1 matching 11 bases. CDR3 protein: CASSQTGTGGRPFF. The CDR3 region has the DNA TGCGCCAGCAGCCAGACCGGGACAGGGGGGCGACCGTTCTTC.